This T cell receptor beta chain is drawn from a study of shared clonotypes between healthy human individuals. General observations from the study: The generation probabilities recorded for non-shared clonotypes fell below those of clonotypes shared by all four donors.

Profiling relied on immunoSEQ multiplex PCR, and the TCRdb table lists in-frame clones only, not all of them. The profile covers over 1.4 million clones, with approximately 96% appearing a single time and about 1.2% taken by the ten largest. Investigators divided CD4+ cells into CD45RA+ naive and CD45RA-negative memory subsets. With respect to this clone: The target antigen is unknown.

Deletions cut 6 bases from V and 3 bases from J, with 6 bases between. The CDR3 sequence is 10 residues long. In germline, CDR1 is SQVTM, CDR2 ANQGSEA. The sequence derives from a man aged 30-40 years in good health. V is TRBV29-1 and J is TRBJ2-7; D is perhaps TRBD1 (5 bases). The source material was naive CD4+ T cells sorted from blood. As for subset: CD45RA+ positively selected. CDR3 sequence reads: CSVQDYEQYF. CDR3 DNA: TGCAGCGTACAGGACTACGAGCAGTACTTC.